The 29 T cell receptor beta chains below all came from one sample that was sequenced in a study of blood T cell repertoires in COVID-19. TCRdb's table, derived via immunoSEQ multiplex PCR, lists solely in-frame clones and lacks some. The sample lists some 110,000 clones, roughly nine tenths seen once, with around 6% in the top ten. The sequenced material came from peripheral blood. The receptors come from a human donor in a cohort sampled during active COVID-19.

This clone showed up just once. J is TRBJ1-2 and V is TRBV30, with 11 nucleotides matching TRBD1. Per germline, CDR1 GTSNPN and CDR2 SVGIG (reference sequence). J gave up 7 bases and V 3 bases, and 7 bases lay outside the gene matches. CDR3 length equals 14 residues. The CDR3 nucleotides read TGTGCCTGGAGAGGACAGGGGGCTGCTGGTGGCTACACCTTC. Its protein product is CAWRGQGAAGGYTF.

The V call is TRBV19, the J call TRBJ1-2, with 7 bases lining up with TRBD1. This CDR3 region has 16 residues. The germline V gene encodes CDR1 LNHDA and CDR2 SQIVND (reference sequence). Unmatched junction bases numbered 16, after V lost 7 bases and J lost 5 bases. CDR3 sequence reads: CASTRSKTGNGYGYTF. CDR3 DNA sequence: TGTGCCAGTACACGGAGTAAGACAGGGAATGGGTATGGCTACACCTTC.

The chain couples TRBV30 to TRBJ1-1; D gene unclear. V lost 2 bases and J lost 5, with 15 bases in between. The germline V gene has CDR1 GTSNPN and CDR2 SVGIG (reference sequence). This CDR3 region has 14 residues. This chain's CDR3 is CAWSRMGRGTEAFF. For the CDR3, the DNA is TGTGCCTGGAGTCGTATGGGCAGAGGGACTGAAGCTTTCTTT.

The chain couples TRBV10-2 to TRBJ2-5; possible D gene TRBD2, 5 bases. The CDR3 is 14 amino acids. Germline CDR1 reads WSHSY; CDR2 reads SAAADI. V lost 6 bases and J lost 3, with 14 bases in between. This CDR3 is CASREDSPKETQYF. CDR3 nucleotide sequence: TGCGCCAGCAGAGAGGACTCTCCTAAAGAGACCCAGTACTTC.

This rearrangement joins TRBV4-3 to TRBJ2-5; TRBD2 is a possible D gene (6 bases). V lost 1 base and J lost 2, with 11 bases in between. CDR1 LGHNA and CDR2 YSLEER come from the germline V gene. The CDR3 runs to 15 residues. CDR3 coding DNA: TGCGCCAGCAGCCAAGGAGCGGGCCAACAAGAGACCCAGTACTTC. Residues: CASSQGAGQQETQYF.

This clone has only one observation. The V and J genes are TRBV4-2 and TRBJ2-3, with 8 bases matching TRBD1. The CDR3 has 16 residues. The trim removed 4 bases at V and 2 bases at J, leaving 8 bases unmatched. CDR1 is LGHNA, CDR2 YNFKEQ, per germline. CDR3 loop: CASSRQGQGVTDTQYF. The CDR3 DNA sequence: TGTGCCAGCAGCCGGCAAGGACAGGGAGTCACAGATACGCAGTATTTT.

V is TRBV4-3 and J is TRBJ1-4, with unresolved D. Trimming removed 2 bases at V and 7 bases at J, with 14 bases between. Per the germline V gene, CDR1 is LGHNA and CDR2 is YSLEER. The CDR3 has 15 amino acids. CDR3 sequence reads: CASSQLLGTGEKLFF. CDR3 DNA sequence: TGCGCCAGCAGCCAACTTCTGGGCACCGGTGAAAAACTGTTTTTT.

The rearrangement links TRBV12-5 to TRBJ1-5; possibly TRBD1 for D (6 bases). V shed 0 bases and J shed 0 bases, with 18 bases lying between them. The CDR3 is made up of 19 amino acids. Germline CDR1 LGHNT, CDR2 FRNRAP. This CDR3 is CASGLVRQGSSFSNQPQHF. CDR3 bases: TGTGCTAGTGGTTTGGTACGGCAGGGGAGTTCCTTTAGCAATCAGCCCCAGCATTTT.

V usage is TRBV4-2 and J usage is TRBJ2-3, with D unresolved. V lost 0 bases to trimming and J lost 5 bases, with 6 bases between them. This CDR3 is built from 13 residues. Germline V CDR1 and CDR2: LGHNA, YNFKEQ. Written as DNA, the CDR3 is TGTGCCAGCAGCCAAGATCAGATAGATACGCAGTATTTT. As protein: CASSQDQIDTQYF.

The genes are TRBV4-1 and TRBJ2-1; 10 bases fit TRBD2. Germline V gene lookup returns CDR1 MGHRA and CDR2 YSYEKL. V lost 0 bases to trimming and J lost 4 bases; unmatched junction nucleotides: 6. This CDR3 has 17 amino acids. The CDR3 DNA is TGCGCCAGCAGCCAAGACGAGCTAGCGGGAGTTTACAATGAGCAGTTCTTC. This sequence encodes CASSQDELAGVYNEQFF.

This chain connects TRBV4-2 to TRBJ2-5, with 13 bases that match TRBD2. The CDR3 sequence is 17 residues long. Trimming at V came to 1 base and at J to 2 bases, leaving 4 bases not matched to a gene. Germline CDR1 and CDR2: LGHNA and YNFKEQ. This CDR3 reads CASSQGLAGGGQETQYF. The CDR3 region has the DNA TGTGCCAGCAGCCAAGGACTAGCGGGGGGAGGGCAAGAGACCCAGTACTTC.

This chain links TRBV2 with TRBJ2-2; the match to TRBD2 covers 9 bases. CDR1 is SNHLY and CDR2 is FYNNEI in the germline V gene. V lost 2 bases to trimming and J lost 3 bases; unmatched junction nucleotides: 19. This CDR3 has 21 residues. In DNA, the CDR3 is TGTGCCAGCAGTGAACGAAGCGGTGAGGCGGGAGGGCCGAGGGACACCGGGGAGCTGTTTTTT. It specifies CASSERSGEAGGPRDTGELFF.

Points on this clone: Sequence at one end of the junction differs from germline and may be a read error. The rearrangement links TRBV28 to TRBJ1-5; 8 bases align to TRBD1. Germline V CDR1 and CDR2: MDHEN, SYDVKM. The CDR3 has 12 amino acids. The CDR3 reads CASSLGGRDRCF. The CDR3 DNA reads TGTGCCAGCAGCCTAGGAGGGCGGGACAGGTGTTTT.

The rearrangement links TRBV5-4 to TRBJ2-1, with D possibly TRBD2 on 5 matching bases. The V end was cut by 4 bases, the J end by 10 bases, with 12 bases between. This CDR3 contains 12 residues. CDR1 is SGHNT, CDR2 YYREEE, per germline (reference sequence). The CDR3 region has the DNA TGTGCCAGCAGCCCGGAACTAGGAGAGCAGTTCTTC. As protein: CASSPELGEQFF.

This chain links TRBV2 with TRBJ2-7; 10 nucleotides align to TRBD1. With 6 bases clipped from V and 2 bases from J, the junction kept 16 bases outside the gene matches. The CDR3 has 18 residues. In germline, CDR1 is SNHLY, CDR2 FYNNEI. CDR3 in DNA: TGTGCCAGCAGATTTAGGGACAGGGGAAGAGGGAGGACCTACGAGCAGTACTTC. Translating it yields CASRFRDRGRGRTYEQYF.

This rearrangement joins TRBV4-2 to TRBJ2-3, with TRBD2 matching over 11 bases. The CDR3 loop spans 17 amino acids. The ends lost 0 bases at V and 13 bases at J; junction bases unmatched: 15. Per germline, CDR1 LGHNA and CDR2 YNFKEQ. The CDR3 nucleotides are TGTGCCAGCAGCCAAGAACCTTCAACTAGCGGGAGAAGTAGTGAGTATTTT. Translated, it gives CASSQEPSTSGRSSEYF.

The J gene is TRBJ1-1, the V gene TRBV19; D ambiguous. The CDR3 has 13 residues. With 5 bases removed from V and 4 bases from J, the gap between germline ends came to 11 bases. CDR1 and CDR2 (germline): LNHDA, SQIVND (reference sequence). The CDR3 region has the DNA TGTGCCAGTAGTCTAACGGTCGGCACTGAAGCTTTCTTT. Translation gives CASSLTVGTEAFF.

This chain joins TRBV5-1 and TRBJ2-3; 10 bases line up with TRBD2. The junction had 6 bases not matched to a gene; V was cut back by 0 bases and J by 5 bases. The CDR3 has 16 residues. Per germline, CDR1 SGHRS and CDR2 YFSETQ. CDR3 bases: TGCGCCAGCAGCTTGGATGGGACTAGCGTCGGAGATACGCAGTATTTT. Translation gives CASSLDGTSVGDTQYF.

This clone was recorded a few times. The rearrangement uses TRBV19 and TRBJ2-2; 7 bases match TRBD1. The ends lost 1 base at V and 4 bases at J; junction bases unmatched: 6. The CDR3 contains 16 residues. Germline V gives CDR1 LNHDA, CDR2 SQIVND (reference sequence). CDR3 DNA: TGTGCCAGTAGTATAGCGGGACAGCCGGTCACCGGGGAGCTGTTTTTT. It is translated as CASSIAGQPVTGELFF.

CDR3 nucleotide sequence: TGTGCCAGCAGTTTGAGGGTGTGGACCCTCCCGCATCAGCCCCAGCATTTT. Amino acid sequence: CASSLRVWTLPHQPQHF. The chain couples TRBV28 to TRBJ1-5; no clear D. CDR1 MDHEN and CDR2 SYDVKM come from the germline V gene. The CDR3 contains 17 residues. The ends were cut back, 3 bases at V and 5 bases at J, with 20 bases in the middle.

The J gene is TRBJ1-4, the V gene TRBV12-3 or TRBV12-4, with D hard to call. This CDR3 is built from 11 residues. Trimming took 4 bases from V and 8 from J, leaving 5 bases between them. CDR3 sequence (DNA): TGTGCCAGCAGTTATGCGGAAAAACTGTTTTTT. Protein sequence: CASSYAEKLFF.

The rearrangement links TRBV6-5 to TRBJ2-3; D not resolved. Germline CDR1 reads MNHEY; CDR2 reads SVGAGI. CDR3 size: 12 residues. Trimming pared 2 bases from V and 6 bases from J, leaving 6 bases between. The CDR3: CASSYVQDTQYF. For the CDR3, the DNA is TGTGCCAGCAGTTACGTCCAGGATACGCAGTATTTT.

The rearrangement uses TRBV30 and TRBJ2-5; maybe TRBD2 (7 bases). This CDR3 spans 15 amino acids. Germline lookup yields CDR1 GTSNPN and CDR2 SVGIG (reference sequence). V was trimmed by 3 bases and J by 4 bases, leaving 18 bases between them. CDR3 DNA: TGTGCCTGGAGCCTAGTGGGGGGGCTTCCAGAGACCCAGTACTTC. Protein: CAWSLVGGLPETQYF.

The chain combines TRBV13 with TRBJ2-5; a weak D match, TRBD2 (5 bases). CDR1 is PRHDT, CDR2 FYEKMQ, per germline (reference sequence). V was shortened by 4 bases and J by 7 bases, with 16 bases between the two germline ends. The CDR3 contains 14 residues. The CDR3 nucleotides read TGTGCCAGCAGCTGGACGGTCCGGGGATGGACCCAGTACTTC. This gives the protein CASSWTVRGWTQYF.

V gene TRBV4-3 combines with J gene TRBJ2-5; 8 bases match TRBD1. Germline V lookup: CDR1 LGHNA, CDR2 YSLEER. Unmatched junction bases numbered 12, after V lost 1 base and J lost 5 bases. This CDR3 has 17 amino acids. For the CDR3, the DNA is TGCGCCAGCAGCCAAGGATCCTTGACAGGGGCCATCGAGACCCAGTACTTC. Its protein product is CASSQGSLTGAIETQYF.

V usage is TRBV7-2 and J usage is TRBJ2-7; 8 positions match TRBD2. CDR1 and CDR2 from the germline V gene are SGHTA and FQGNSA. The J segment lost 3 bases and the V segment lost 5 bases, leaving 6 bases of the junction unmatched. The CDR3 is made up of 14 amino acids. CDR3 loop: CASSPTSGGYEQYF. For the CDR3, the DNA is TGTGCCAGCAGCCCAACGAGCGGGGGCTACGAGCAGTACTTC.

This chain connects TRBV4-2 to TRBJ2-5; TRBD1 might be the D (6 bases). The CDR3 loop spans 15 amino acids. Germline V lookup: CDR1 LGHNA, CDR2 YNFKEQ. Trimming took 4 bases from V and 5 from J, leaving 17 bases between them. The CDR3 bases are TGTGCCAGCAGCCCAACCTACTACAGGGAGGAGACCCAGTACTTC. Translating gives CASSPTYYREETQYF.

The gene calls are TRBV3-1 (or the pseudogene TRBV3-2) and TRBJ1-2; 8 bases align to TRBD1. V was clipped by 4 bases and J by 8 bases; unmatched bases: 12. The germline V gene encodes CDR1 LGHDT and CDR2 YNNKEL (reference sequence). The CDR3 has 15 amino acids. The CDR3 sequence is CASSRIPTGVEGYTF. The CDR3 region has the DNA TGTGCCAGCAGCCGCATTCCGACAGGGGTCGAAGGCTACACCTTC.

The chain employs TRBV5-4 and TRBJ1-1, with D possibly TRBD1 on 5 matching bases. CDR1 and CDR2 from the germline V gene are SGHNT and YYREEE (reference sequence). CDR3 length equals 14 residues. Trimming stripped 4 bases from V and 5 bases from J, with 15 bases between. CDR3 sequence (DNA): TGTGCCAGCAGCCACAACAGGTTTGGTACTGAAGCTTTCTTT. Amino acid sequence: CASSHNRFGTEAFF.